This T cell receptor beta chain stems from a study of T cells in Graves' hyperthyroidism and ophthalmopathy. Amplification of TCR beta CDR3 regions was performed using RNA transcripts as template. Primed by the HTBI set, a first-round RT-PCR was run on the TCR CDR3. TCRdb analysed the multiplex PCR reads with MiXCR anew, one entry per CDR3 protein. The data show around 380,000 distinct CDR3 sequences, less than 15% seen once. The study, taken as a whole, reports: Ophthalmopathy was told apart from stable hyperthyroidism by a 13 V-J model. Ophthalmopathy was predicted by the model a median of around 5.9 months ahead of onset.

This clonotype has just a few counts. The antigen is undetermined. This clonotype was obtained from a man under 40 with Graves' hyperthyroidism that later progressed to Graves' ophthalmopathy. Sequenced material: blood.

CDR3 sequence (DNA): TGTGCCAGCAGCGTATGGGACAGGGCAGCTGGAAACACCATATATTTT. Protein: CASSVWDRAAGNTIYF. V gene TRBV9 combines with J gene TRBJ1-3, with TRBD1 matching 9 bases. CDR1 and CDR2 from the germline V gene are SGDLS and YYNGEE. The CDR3 is 16 amino acids. V dropped 1 base and J dropped 2; count of bases not matched to a gene: 4.